The sequence of this T cell receptor beta chain was determined in a study of blood T cell repertoires in COVID-19. Study as a whole: Both acute and convalescent COVID-19 samples were obtained from the United States, Italy and Spain. The analysed material was cDNA or gDNA that came from T cells, B-cell-depleted T cells, or PBMCs.

The CDR3 sequence is 14 residues long. With 5 bases removed from V and 0 bases from J, the gap between germline ends came to 10 bases. Per germline, CDR1 ENHRY and CDR2 SYGVKD. Original processing notes: The assay estimated nucleated cells by amplifying reference gene primers. Measured with immunoSEQ multiplex PCR; TCRdb has only the in-frame clones, and not every one. Clone size and V and J calls were adopted from that table, with D and trimming inferred from the DNA. The sample has roughly 120,000 clones, just under 90% seen once. The sample comprised peripheral blood. The chain employs TRBV10-3 and TRBJ1-2; perhaps TRBD1 as D (6 bases). The TCR sequence derives from a human donor in a cohort sampled during active COVID-19. DNA for the CDR3: TGTGCCATCAGTTCGGACAGAACTAACTATGGCTACACCTTC. Translation gives CAISSDRTNYGYTF.